The 10 T cell receptor beta chains given below trace back to one sample, sequenced in a study of radiotherapy plus CTLA-4 blockade in lung cancer. TCRdb keeps only in-frame clones here, not all; method: immunoSEQ multiplex PCR. Among around 90,000 clones listed, under 85% were seen once. Sequencing was performed on peripheral blood, taken from a patient treated with radiotherapy plus ipilimumab. The receptors come from a human donor with non-small cell lung cancer that progressed on radiotherapy plus ipilimumab.

The V and J genes are TRBV11-3 and TRBJ2-5, with D perhaps matching TRBD1 (5 bases). With 5 bases removed from V and 3 bases from J, the gap between germline ends came to 22 bases. The CDR3 consists of 17 residues. Germline V gene data show CDR1 as SGHNT and CDR2 as YENEEA. CDR3 in amino acids: CASSPPQGSPIEETQYF. CDR3 coding DNA: TGTGCCAGCAGCCCCCCGCAGGGAAGCCCTATCGAAGAGACCCAGTACTTC.

The chain employs TRBV7-2 and TRBJ1-3, with D maybe TRBD1 (5 bases). V lost 5 bases and J 8 bases, leaving 10 bases between the germline ends. Germline CDR1 reads SGHTA; CDR2 reads FQGNSA. The CDR3 has 12 amino acids. Here the CDR3 DNA reads TGTGCCAGCAGCCCCCTGGGGGACACCATATATTTT. Protein: CASSPLGDTIYF.

The CDR3 region is CASSRKNSPLHF. The CDR3 DNA follows: TGTGCCAGCAGTCGGAAGAATTCACCCCTCCACTTT. The chain links TRBV2 to TRBJ1-6; the D is unclear. The CDR3 extends over 12 amino acids. Trimming removed 5 bases from V and 7 bases from J, with 6 bases in between. CDR1 SNHLY and CDR2 FYNNEI come from the germline V gene.

In nucleotides, the CDR3 is TGTGCCTGGAGTGTAAGGGCAGGGGCTCTCTCTAATGGCTACACCTTC. Its protein product is CAWSVRAGALSNGYTF. The J gene is TRBJ1-2, the V gene TRBV30; the D gene is possibly TRBD1 (6 bases). V dropped 0 bases and J dropped 6 bases, with 20 bases sitting between them. Germline V gene lookup returns CDR1 GTSNPN and CDR2 SVGIG (reference sequence). The CDR3 loop spans 16 amino acids. Filled out from reference TRBV30 and TRBJ1-2, the complete variable domain reads SQTIHQWPATLVQPVGSPLSLECTVEGTSNPNLYWYRQAAGRGLQLLFYSVGIGQISSEVPQNLSASRPQDRQFILSSKKLLLSDSGFYLCAWSVRAGALSNGYTFGSGTRLTVV.

This chain joins TRBV12-2 and TRBJ2-5; the table calls TRBD2, which could not be checked here. The J call is in doubt because the DNA end fits TRBJ2-7 better. TRBV12-2 is reported as a pseudogene. This CDR3 spans 16 amino acids. The CDR3 protein is CASRLVLWRGDYEQYF. DNA for the CDR3: TGTGCAAGTCGCTTAGTTTTATGGCGGGGGGACTACGAGCAGTACTTC.

The chain couples TRBV2 to TRBJ2-7, with D possibly matching TRBD2 (5 bases). The CDR3 is 12 amino acids. Germline V gene sequence: CDR1 SNHLY, CDR2 FYNNEI. Trimming shortened V by 4 bases and J by 7 bases, and 11 bases separated the two germline ends. The CDR3 DNA follows: TGTGCCAGCAGTGTCGGGGTCGAGGAGCAGTACTTC. It translates to CASSVGVEEQYF.

V usage is TRBV29-1 and J usage is TRBJ2-7; D may be TRBD1 (5 bases). The ends were cut back, 4 bases at V and 6 bases at J, with 7 bases in the middle. Germline assignment: CDR1 SQVTM and CDR2 ANQGSEA. CDR3 size: 10 residues. CDR3 in DNA: TGCAGCGTTGGGGGCCTCGAGCAGTACTTC. This encodes CSVGGLEQYF.

The genes are TRBV6-5 and TRBJ2-6, with D uncertain. Germline V gives CDR1 MNHEY, CDR2 SVGAGI. The CDR3 loop spans 12 amino acids. V shed 4 bases and J shed 12 bases, with 10 bases lying between them. In DNA, the CDR3 is TGTGCCAGCAGTTTGGCCCTTGGCGTCCTGACTTTC. It encodes CASSLALGVLTF.

The chain has TRBV10-3 and TRBJ2-1, with 10 bases matching TRBD2. V was pared by 0 bases and J by 6 bases, with 5 bases of the junction left unmatched. The length of the CDR3 is 16 residues. Germline-derived CDR1 and CDR2 are ENHRY and SYGVKD. The CDR3 sequence is CAISESGSGRTNEQFF. CDR3 nucleotide sequence: TGTGCCATCAGTGAGTCGGGTAGCGGGAGGACCAATGAGCAGTTCTTC.

The chain links TRBV4-1 to TRBJ1-2, with TRBD1 matching 7 bases. The CDR3 spans 16 residues. V lost 0 bases and J lost 1; bases outside the gene matches: 5. Germline V gene lookup returns CDR1 MGHRA and CDR2 YSYEKL. The CDR3 loop reads CASSQDQRGLNYGYTF. The DNA for the CDR3 is TGCGCCAGCAGCCAAGATCAGAGGGGGCTTAACTATGGCTACACCTTC.